A single sample is the source of the 27 T cell receptor beta chains below, sequenced in a study of T cell repertoires in cytomegalovirus infection. TCRdb used MiXCR to reprocess the reads, holding one entry per CDR3 protein. The repertoire holds about 360,000 distinct CDR3 sequences, with about a sixth as singletons. Sequenced: PBMCs. The receptors originated from a human donor in good health (CMV status not recorded). Some clones in this sample may be carry-over from other donors' samples.

V gene TRBV7-1 combines with J gene TRBJ2-3; tentatively, D is TRBD1 (5 bases). Being an ORF, TRBV7-1 has a function that is uncertain. The CDR3 covers 14 residues. Trimming removed 3 bases from V and 2 bases from J, with 9 bases in between. The CDR3, as DNA: TGTGCCAGCAGCTCTGGGGCAGACACAGATACGCAGTATTTT. The encoded protein is CASSSGADTDTQYF.

The rearrangement uses TRBV29-1 and TRBJ2-1, with TRBD2 identical over 10 bases. Trimming cost V 2 bases and J 8 bases; bases outside gene matches: 6. There are 14 residues in the CDR3. Germline CDR1 reads SQVTM; CDR2 reads ANQGSEA. The CDR3 loop is CSVEIAGGIYEQFF. The CDR3 DNA reads TGCAGCGTTGAAATAGCGGGAGGTATTTATGAGCAGTTCTTC.

About this clonotype: At one of its ends the junction is not consistent with the germline gene, which may arise from a read error. This rearrangement joins TRBV2 to TRBJ1-3; D may be TRBD1 (6 bases). In germline, CDR1 is SNHLY, CDR2 FYNNEI. The CDR3 is 17 residues long. The DNA for the CDR3 is TGTGCCAGCAGTGACCCCCGGGACACCAACTCTAGAAACACCATATATTTT. Its protein product is CASSDPRDTNSRNTIYF.

This clonotype has only a few counts. The chain is built from TRBV6-1 and TRBJ2-7; a weak D match, TRBD2 (6 bases). The CDR3 has 13 residues. Germline V gene sequence: CDR1 MNHNS, CDR2 SASEGT. With 5 bases removed from V and 3 bases from J, the gap between germline ends came to 11 bases. CDR3 sequence: CASSRRDVYEQYF. In DNA form, the CDR3 reads TGTGCCAGCAGTCGGCGGGACGTCTACGAGCAGTACTTC.

The genes are TRBV5-1 and TRBJ2-3, with D possibly TRBD2 on 6 matching bases. The V gene lost 4 bases and the J gene lost 7 bases, with 16 bases spanning the gap. The CDR3 runs to 14 residues. Looked up from germline, CDR1 is SGHRS and CDR2 is YFSETQ. The CDR3 region is CASSPVSAGNTQYF. The CDR3 DNA sequence: TGCGCCAGCAGCCCGGTCTCCGCGGGGAATACGCAGTATTTT.

This clonotype was recorded many times. The chain recombines TRBV27 with TRBJ2-7, with D perhaps being TRBD1 or TRBD2 (5 bases each). The CDR3 covers 14 residues. Germline V gene sequence: CDR1 MNHEY, CDR2 SMNVEV (reference sequence). Trimming removed 5 bases from V and 5 bases from J, with 16 bases in between. The chain's CDR3 is CASSPWGPFHEQYF. DNA of the CDR3: TGTGCCAGCAGTCCCTGGGGACCATTCCACGAGCAGTACTTC.

This chain connects TRBV7-2 to TRBJ2-3; no definite D call. Germline V gene lookup returns CDR1 SGHTA and CDR2 FQGNSA. This CDR3 contains 13 residues. Deletions cut 6 bases from V and 1 base from J, with 8 bases between. The CDR3 sequence: CASRKRGTDTQYF. The CDR3 coding sequence is TGTGCCAGCAGAAAAAGGGGCACAGATACGCAGTATTTT.

This clonotype occurred a few times. The V and J genes are TRBV12-3 or TRBV12-4 and TRBJ1-2, with unresolved D. The CDR3 contains 21 residues. V gave up 5 bases and J gave up 0 bases, with 31 bases separating them. CDR3 bases: TGTGCCAGCAGTACATTAAATTTTAACAAACCGAGGGTGTTAGCTAACTATGGCTACACCTTC. Translation: CASSTLNFNKPRVLANYGYTF.

V usage is TRBV5-4 and J usage is TRBJ2-3; 9 bases are shared with TRBD1. Germline V gene lookup returns CDR1 SGHNT and CDR2 YYREEE (reference sequence). The CDR3 contains 18 residues. J lost 0 bases, V lost 4 bases, and 12 bases had no gene match. This chain's CDR3 is CASSKPVQGARSTDTQYF. The DNA of the CDR3 is TGTGCCAGCAGCAAACCGGTACAGGGGGCGCGAAGCACAGATACGCAGTATTTT.

This clonotype was recorded many times. The genes are TRBV7-2 and TRBJ2-7; TRBD1 agrees at 8 bases. The CDR3 is made up of 15 amino acids. Germline lookup yields CDR1 SGHTA and CDR2 FQGNSA. The V gene end was trimmed by 1 base and the J gene end by 4 bases; junction bases not matched to a gene: 6. CDR3 region: CASSLVGQGGYEQYF. The CDR3 nucleotides read TGTGCCAGCAGCTTAGTAGGACAGGGAGGATACGAGCAGTACTTC.

J is TRBJ2-5 and V is TRBV20-1, with D tentatively TRBD1 (6 bases). This CDR3 spans 13 amino acids. V was trimmed by 5 bases and J by 5 bases, leaving 15 bases between them. Germline V gene lookup returns CDR1 DFQATT and CDR2 SNEGSKA (reference sequence). The CDR3 sequence: CSAQYRVFETQYF. The DNA of the CDR3 is TGCAGTGCTCAATACAGGGTTTTCGAGACCCAGTACTTC.

V is TRBV30 and J is TRBJ1-1, with D possibly being TRBD1 (5 bases). Germline V gene lookup returns CDR1 GTSNPN and CDR2 SVGIG (reference sequence). Trimming pared 0 bases from V and 6 bases from J, leaving 11 bases between. CDR3 length equals 13 residues. CDR3 sequence: CAWSVLRGAEAFF. The CDR3 DNA follows: TGTGCCTGGAGTGTACTACGAGGGGCTGAAGCTTTCTTT. Looking up the rest from reference TRBV30 and TRBJ1-1 gives the full variable domain: SQTIHQWPATLVQPVGSPLSLECTVEGTSNPNLYWYRQAAGRGLQLLFYSVGIGQISSEVPQNLSASRPQDRQFILSSKKLLLSDSGFYLCAWSVLRGAEAFFGQGTRLTVV.

This clonotype showed up just a few times. V and J are TRBV11-2 and TRBJ1-1; perhaps TRBD1 as D (5 bases). This CDR3 has 14 amino acids. V lost 4 bases and J 5 bases, leaving 14 bases between the germline ends. Per the germline V gene, CDR1 is SGHAT and CDR2 is FQNNGV. This CDR3 reads CASSSTGGRTEAFF. CDR3 sequence (DNA): TGTGCCAGCAGCTCGACCGGGGGTCGGACTGAAGCTTTCTTT.

V gene TRBV15 combines with J gene TRBJ2-1; either TRBD1 or TRBD2 may supply D (6 bases each). Germline loops: CDR1 LNHNV, CDR2 YYDKDF (reference sequence). The CDR3 is 13 amino acids. Trimming took off 5 bases at V and 9 bases at J, with 14 bases between the two ends. This chain's CDR3 is CATSGGLGFEQFF. Here the CDR3 DNA reads TGTGCCACCAGCGGGGGGCTCGGGTTTGAGCAGTTCTTC.

The rearrangement links TRBV6-5 to TRBJ2-1; TRBD1 matches 8 bases. The CDR3 length is 14 residues. J lost 4 bases, V lost 4 bases, and 3 bases had no gene match. The germline CDR1 and CDR2 sequences are MNHEY and SVGAGI. CDR3 in DNA: TGTGCCAGCAGTTCGGACAGGGAGTACAATGAGCAGTTCTTC. It translates to CASSSDREYNEQFF.

The gene calls are TRBV19 and TRBJ2-1; perhaps TRBD2 as D (7 bases). V gave up 6 bases and J gave up 5 bases, with 23 bases separating them. CDR1 LNHDA and CDR2 SQIVND come from the germline V gene (reference sequence). This CDR3 spans 17 amino acids. DNA for the CDR3: TGTGCCAGTAGCGCCCGGGGGGCCGGGGGGTATCACAATGAGCAGTTCTTC. As protein: CASSARGAGGYHNEQFF.

This clonotype turned up a few times. The chain uses TRBV5-6 and TRBJ2-5; 7 bases are shared with TRBD1. With 0 bases clipped from V and 3 bases from J, the junction kept 8 bases outside the gene matches. The CDR3 length is 16 residues. From germline, CDR1 is SGHDT and CDR2 YYEEEE. The chain's CDR3 is CASSLARGTLEETQYF. In DNA, the CDR3 is TGTGCCAGCAGCTTGGCCAGGGGGACACTGGAAGAGACCCAGTACTTC.

This sequence joins TRBV7-9 and TRBJ1-2; D ambiguous. Trimming removed 3 bases at V and 6 bases at J, with 8 bases between. Germline V gene sequence: CDR1 SEHNR, CDR2 FQNEAQ (reference sequence). The CDR3 totals 12 residues. The CDR3 here is CASSFGQDGYTF. CDR3 sequence (DNA): TGTGCCAGCAGCTTTGGCCAGGATGGCTACACCTTC.

The CDR3: CASADWSRGEAFF. The CDR3 DNA sequence: TGTGCCAGCGCTGATTGGTCCCGGGGTGAAGCTTTCTTT. This chain connects TRBV27 to TRBJ1-1, with no clear D. Germline CDR1 and CDR2: MNHEY and SMNVEV (reference sequence). Trimming took off 8 bases at V and 7 bases at J, with 17 bases between the two ends. This CDR3 has 13 amino acids.

At least ten counts were recorded for this clonotype. V gene TRBV7-2 combines with J gene TRBJ1-1, with unresolved D. CDR1 SGHTA and CDR2 FQGNSA come from the germline V gene. Trimming cost V 3 bases and J 8 bases, with 19 bases left between them. The CDR3 totals 15 residues. CDR3 residues: CASSFTVGVGREAFF. The CDR3 DNA reads TGTGCCAGCAGCTTCACCGTTGGGGTAGGGAGAGAAGCTTTCTTT.

The chain is built from TRBV7-9 and TRBJ2-1, with TRBD2 identical over 14 bases. The germline CDR1 and CDR2 sequences are SEHNR and FQNEAQ (reference sequence). The CDR3 consists of 16 residues. After removal of 5 bases from V and 6 bases from J, the junction contained 6 bases not matched to a gene. The CDR3 sequence is CASSVPGLAGVNEQFF. In DNA form, the CDR3 reads TGTGCCAGCAGCGTTCCGGGACTAGCGGGAGTCAATGAGCAGTTCTTC.

This clonotype appeared a few times. This chain links TRBV7-9 with TRBJ2-2; 7 bases agree with TRBD2. Germline V gene sequence: CDR1 SEHNR, CDR2 FQNEAQ (reference sequence). CDR3 length: 17 amino acids. The J segment lost 6 bases and the V segment lost 5 bases, leaving 15 bases of the junction unmatched. CDR3 sequence: CASSPPEAGAIAGELFF. The CDR3 DNA reads TGTGCCAGCAGCCCCCCCGAGGCGGGAGCTATCGCCGGGGAGCTGTTTTTT.

This sequence joins TRBV9 and TRBJ1-2; no definite D call. Germline-derived CDR1 and CDR2 are SGDLS and YYNGEE. Between the trimmed V and J ends, which lost 0 bases and 2 bases, there was a span of 5 bases. The CDR3 runs 13 residues. Here the CDR3 reads CASSVGQNYGYTF. In nucleotides, the CDR3 is TGTGCCAGCAGCGTAGGTCAGAACTATGGCTACACCTTC.

This chain joins TRBV23-1 and TRBJ1-2, with 7 bases fitting TRBD1. TRBV23-1 is noted as an ORF with a role that remains uncertain. Trimming took 6 bases from V and 1 from J; bases not matched to a gene: 14. The length of the CDR3 is 17 residues. The CDR3 coding sequence is TGCGCCAGCAGCCCGCCTTCGACAGGGAACTATAACTATGGCTACACCTTC. This codes for CASSPPSTGNYNYGYTF.

The V and J genes are TRBV20-1 and TRBJ2-5; no clear D. Germline CDR1 and CDR2: DFQATT and SNEGSKA (reference sequence). V was trimmed by 3 bases and J by 4 bases, leaving 15 bases between them. The CDR3 totals 14 residues. This CDR3 reads CSASRLALGETQYF. DNA for the CDR3: TGCAGTGCTAGTCGGTTAGCTCTAGGAGAGACCCAGTACTTC.

This clonotype was observed a few times. The V and J genes are TRBV20-1 and TRBJ2-5, with 7 bases lining up with TRBD2. The V and J ends lost 0 bases and 7 bases, in that order; junction bases with no gene match: 23. Germline V gene lookup returns CDR1 DFQATT and CDR2 SNEGSKA (reference sequence). CDR3 size: 19 residues. This CDR3 is CSARDRTSWRDPVPWTQYF. CDR3 DNA: TGCAGTGCTAGAGACCGGACTAGTTGGAGAGACCCAGTACCCTGGACCCAGTACTTC.

This clonotype was counted at least ten times. This chain connects TRBV10-2 to TRBJ1-5; TRBD1 might be the D (6 bases). Trimming took 3 bases from V and 3 from J, leaving 9 bases between them. This CDR3 comprises 14 residues. The germline gives CDR1 WSHSY, CDR2 SAAADI. As DNA, the CDR3 is TGCGCCAGCAGTGAACAGGGCTACAATCAGCCCCAGCATTTT. Its protein is CASSEQGYNQPQHF.